This TCR beta chain derives from a study of vaccination and CD4 T cells after COVID-19. This clonotype was seen a few times. The antigen is not known. Treatment specified: approximately nine-day PBMC culture with coronavirus spike peptide pools or control peptides (ViraFEST assay). On day 3 and again on day 7, fresh IL-2 medium was used to replace half the medium. The germline gives CDR1 LNHNV, CDR2 YYDKDF (reference sequence). There are 13 residues in the CDR3. V was pared by 3 bases and J by 1 base, with 4 bases between. Cultured CD4+ T cell DNA underwent sequencing with the Oncomine TCR Beta short-read assay. In this case, cultured CD4+ T cells provided the extracted genomic DNA. TCRdb itself ran the PCR reads through MiXCR, one entry per CDR3 protein. The sample has about 13,000 distinct CDR3 sequences; roughly 72% are singletons. Points from the study as a whole: A nonsignificant rise from about 20 to 38 was seen in the median number of SARS-CoV-2-reactive clonotypes. It was observed that, in convalescent patients, a median around 85% of reactive clones arose only post-vaccination.

Source: CD4+ T cells from blood, cultured in vitro, taken after SARS-CoV-2 vaccination. The chain joins TRBV15 to TRBJ1-3, with D hard to call. This TCR derives from a human donor who received a COVID-19 vaccine. This CDR3 reads CATSRYSGNTIYF. Written as DNA, the CDR3 is TGTGCCACCAGCAGGTATTCTGGAAACACCATATATTTT. Full variable domain (rest looked up from reference TRBV15 and TRBJ1-3): DAMVIQNPRYQVTQFGKPVTLSCSQTLNHNVMYWYQQKSSQAPKLLFHYYDKDFNNEADTPDNFQSRRPNTSFCFLDIRSPGLGDTAMYLCATSRYSGNTIYFGEGSWLTVV.